The T cell receptor beta chain under discussion was sequenced for a study of T cells after yellow fever vaccination. V lost 0 bases to trimming and J lost 8 bases; unmatched junction nucleotides: 4. Germline lookup yields CDR1 SGHNT and CDR2 YYREEE (reference sequence). The CDR3 is 14 amino acids. Points on this clonotype: The antigen is undetermined.

A single record per CDR3 protein comes from TCRdb applying MiXCR to the 5' RACE reads. The sample comprises some 340,000 distinct CDR3 sequences, about 10% of which are singletons, and 3% to 3.5% rests with the top ten. Study-wide points: A small share of clonotypes appeared in both CD4 and CD8 compartments.

V is TRBV5-4 and J is TRBJ1-4, with 7 bases aligning to TRBD1. This clonotype originated in a man younger than 30 who received the YFV17D yellow fever vaccine. The source was CD4+ T cells sorted from PBMCs, collected 45 days after the yellow fever booster vaccination. The chain's CDR3 is CASSLATGSEKLFF. Written as DNA, the CDR3 is TGTGCCAGCAGCTTGGCGACAGGGAGCGAAAAACTGTTTTTT.